This T cell receptor beta chain was captured by sequencing in a study of T cell repertoires in cytomegalovirus infection. About the study: As its CMV epitopes, the study selected recently identified HLA-C-restricted and well-studied HLA-B-restricted targets. Shared public TCR beta signatures pointed to both CMV infection and a matching HLA type.

Study conclusions and caveats: Carriers of CMV plus the relevant HLA were identified by cumulative public TCR beta family frequency. Dominating the ex vivo response were HLA-C-restricted CMV-specific TCR beta clonotypes.

Using its own MiXCR run on the reads, TCRdb lists one record per CDR3 protein. The repertoire holds approximately 1,000,000 distinct CDR3 sequences, with approximately 33% as singletons. Looked up from germline, CDR1 is LNHNV and CDR2 is YYDKDF (reference sequence). The CDR3 is made up of 13 amino acids. Trimming shortened V by 3 bases and J by 5 bases, and 10 bases separated the two germline ends. A remark on this clonotype: Antigen specificity is unknown.

V usage is TRBV15 and J usage is TRBJ1-1; D is undetermined. Sequenced here: cultured CD8+ T cells from PBMCs, sampled from culture after CMV antigen stimulation. This TCR was sampled from a human donor in good health (CMV status not recorded). Some clones in this sample may be carry-over from other donors' samples. In nucleotides, the CDR3 is TGTGCCACCAGCAGGTTAAAGGGAACTGAAGCTTTCTTT. Encoded protein: CATSRLKGTEAFF.